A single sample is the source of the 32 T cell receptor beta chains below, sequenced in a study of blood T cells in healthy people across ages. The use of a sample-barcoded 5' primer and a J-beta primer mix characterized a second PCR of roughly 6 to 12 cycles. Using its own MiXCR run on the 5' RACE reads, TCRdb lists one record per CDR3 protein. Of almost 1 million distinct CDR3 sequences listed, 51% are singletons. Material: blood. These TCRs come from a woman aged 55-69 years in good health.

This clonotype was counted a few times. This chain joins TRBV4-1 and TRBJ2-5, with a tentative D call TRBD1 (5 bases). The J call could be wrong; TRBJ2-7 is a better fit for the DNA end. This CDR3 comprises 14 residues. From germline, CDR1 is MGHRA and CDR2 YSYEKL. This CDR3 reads CASSSPPRDYEQYF. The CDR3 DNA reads TGCGCCAGCAGCAGCCCCCCCAGGGACTACGAGCAGTACTTC.

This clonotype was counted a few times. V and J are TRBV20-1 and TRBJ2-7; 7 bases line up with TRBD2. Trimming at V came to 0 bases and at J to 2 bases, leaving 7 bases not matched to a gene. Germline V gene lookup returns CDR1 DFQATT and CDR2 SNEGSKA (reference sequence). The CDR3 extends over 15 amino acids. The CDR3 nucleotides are TGCAGTGCTAGAGACGGGGGGAAAATTACCTACGAGCAGTACTTC. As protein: CSARDGGKITYEQYF.

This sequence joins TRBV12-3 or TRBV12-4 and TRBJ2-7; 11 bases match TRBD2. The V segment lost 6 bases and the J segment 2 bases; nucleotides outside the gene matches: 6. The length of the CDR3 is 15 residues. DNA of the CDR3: TGTGCCAGCAGCCCGGGACTAGCGGATACCTACGAGCAGTACTTC. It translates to CASSPGLADTYEQYF.

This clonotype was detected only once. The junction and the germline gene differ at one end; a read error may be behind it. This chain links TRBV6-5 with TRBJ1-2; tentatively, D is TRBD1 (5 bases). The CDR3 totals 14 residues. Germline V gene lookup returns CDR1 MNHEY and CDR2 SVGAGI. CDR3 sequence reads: CTSSVDSRGYGYTF. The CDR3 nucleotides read TGTACCAGCAGTGTGGATAGTCGGGGGTATGGCTACACCTTC.

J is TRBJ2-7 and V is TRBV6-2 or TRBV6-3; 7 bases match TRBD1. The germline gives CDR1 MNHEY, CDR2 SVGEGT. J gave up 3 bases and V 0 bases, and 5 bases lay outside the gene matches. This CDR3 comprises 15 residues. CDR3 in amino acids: CASSYSTGLYYEQYF. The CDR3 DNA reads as TGTGCCAGCAGTTACTCGACAGGGCTGTACTACGAGCAGTACTTC.

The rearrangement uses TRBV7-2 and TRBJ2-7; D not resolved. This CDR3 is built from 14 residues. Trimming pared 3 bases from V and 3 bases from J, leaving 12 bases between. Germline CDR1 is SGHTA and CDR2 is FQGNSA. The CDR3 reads CASSLYLGNYEQYF. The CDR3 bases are TGTGCCAGCAGCTTGTATCTGGGGAACTACGAGCAGTACTTC.

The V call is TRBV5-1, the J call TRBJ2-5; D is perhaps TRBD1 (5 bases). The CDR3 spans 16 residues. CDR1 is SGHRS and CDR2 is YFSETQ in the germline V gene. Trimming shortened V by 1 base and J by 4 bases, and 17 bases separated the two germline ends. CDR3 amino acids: CASSLWGPASRETQYF. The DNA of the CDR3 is TGCGCCAGCAGCTTGTGGGGCCCGGCATCACGAGAGACCCAGTACTTC.

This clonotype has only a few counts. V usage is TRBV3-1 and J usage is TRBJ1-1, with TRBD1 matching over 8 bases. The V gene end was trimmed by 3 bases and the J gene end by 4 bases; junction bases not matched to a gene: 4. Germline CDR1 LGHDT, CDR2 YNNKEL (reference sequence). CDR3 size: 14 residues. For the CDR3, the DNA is TGTGCCAGCAGCCAGTCGGACAGGGCCACTGAAGCTTTCTTT. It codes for CASSQSDRATEAFF. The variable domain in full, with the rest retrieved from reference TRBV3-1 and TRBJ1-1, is DTAVSQTPKYLVTQMGNDKSIKCEQNLGHDTMYWYKQDSKKFLKIMFSYNNKELIINETVPNRFSPKSPDKAHLNLHINSLELGDSAVYFCASSQSDRATEAFFGQGTRLTVV.

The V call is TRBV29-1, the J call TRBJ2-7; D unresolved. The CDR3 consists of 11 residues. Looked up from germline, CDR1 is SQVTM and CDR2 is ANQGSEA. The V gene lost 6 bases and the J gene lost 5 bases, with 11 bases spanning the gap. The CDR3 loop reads CSVSRSDEQYF. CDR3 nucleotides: TGCAGCGTATCTAGATCCGACGAGCAGTACTTC.

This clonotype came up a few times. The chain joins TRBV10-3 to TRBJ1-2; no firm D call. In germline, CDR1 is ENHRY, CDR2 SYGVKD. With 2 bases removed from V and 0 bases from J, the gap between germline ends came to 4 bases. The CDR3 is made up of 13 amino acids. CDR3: CAISENPNYGYTF. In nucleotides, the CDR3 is TGTGCCATCAGTGAGAATCCTAACTATGGCTACACCTTC.

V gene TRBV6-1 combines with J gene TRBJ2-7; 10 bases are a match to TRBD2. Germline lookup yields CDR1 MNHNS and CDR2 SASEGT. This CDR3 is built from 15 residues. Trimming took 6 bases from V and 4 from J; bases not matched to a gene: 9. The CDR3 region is CASRPSSGSRYEQYF. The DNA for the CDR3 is TGTGCCAGCAGACCCTCTAGCGGGAGTAGGTACGAGCAGTACTTC.

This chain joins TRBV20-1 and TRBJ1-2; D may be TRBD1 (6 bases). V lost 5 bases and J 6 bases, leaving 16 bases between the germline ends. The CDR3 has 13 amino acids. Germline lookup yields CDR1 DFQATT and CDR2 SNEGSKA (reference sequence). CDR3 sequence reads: CSAAEGGRNGYTF. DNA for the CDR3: TGCAGTGCTGCCGAAGGGGGTCGGAATGGCTACACCTTC.

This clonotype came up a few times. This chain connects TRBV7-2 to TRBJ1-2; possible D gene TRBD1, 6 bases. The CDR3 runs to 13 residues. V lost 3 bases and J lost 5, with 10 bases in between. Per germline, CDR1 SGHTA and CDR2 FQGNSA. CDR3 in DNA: TGTGCCAGCAGCTTCGGACAGAGATATGGCTACACCTTC. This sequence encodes CASSFGQRYGYTF.

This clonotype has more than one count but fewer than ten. The DNA of the CDR3 is TGCGCCAGCAGCTTGGAAGGGACAGCTAGCACAGATACGCAGTATTTT. Encoded protein: CASSLEGTASTDTQYF. The J gene is TRBJ2-3, the V gene TRBV5-1; 7 positions agree with TRBD1. V trimming: 0 bases; J trimming: 0 bases; junction bases outside the gene matches: 4. The germline V gene encodes CDR1 SGHRS and CDR2 YFSETQ. The CDR3 runs 16 residues.

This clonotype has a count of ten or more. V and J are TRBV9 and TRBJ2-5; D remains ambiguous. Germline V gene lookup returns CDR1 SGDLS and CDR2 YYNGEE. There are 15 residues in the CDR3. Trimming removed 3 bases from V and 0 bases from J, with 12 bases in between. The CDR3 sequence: CASSAQSTYQETQYF. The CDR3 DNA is TGTGCCAGCAGCGCCCAATCAACGTACCAAGAGACCCAGTACTTC.

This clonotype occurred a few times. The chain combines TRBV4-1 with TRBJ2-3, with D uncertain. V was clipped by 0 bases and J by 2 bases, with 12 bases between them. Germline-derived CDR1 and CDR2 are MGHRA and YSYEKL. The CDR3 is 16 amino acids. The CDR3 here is CASSQEFRQDTDTQYF. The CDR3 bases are TGCGCCAGCAGCCAAGAATTTCGGCAAGACACAGATACGCAGTATTTT.

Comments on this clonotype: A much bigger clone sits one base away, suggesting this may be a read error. DNA of the CDR3: TGCAGTGCTAGAGATCGACTGACCCAGTACTTC. Protein: CSARDRLTQYF. J is TRBJ2-5 and V is TRBV20-1; D not resolved. Germline CDR1 and CDR2: DFQATT and SNEGSKA (reference sequence). The CDR3 length is 11 residues. V was cut by 0 bases and J by 7 bases, with 6 bases left in between.

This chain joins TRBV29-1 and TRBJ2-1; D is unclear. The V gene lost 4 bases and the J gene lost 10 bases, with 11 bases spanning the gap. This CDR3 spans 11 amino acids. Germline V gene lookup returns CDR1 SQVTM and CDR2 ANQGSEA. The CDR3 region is CSVGRAREQFF. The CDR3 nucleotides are TGCAGCGTTGGTCGAGCAAGGGAGCAGTTCTTC.

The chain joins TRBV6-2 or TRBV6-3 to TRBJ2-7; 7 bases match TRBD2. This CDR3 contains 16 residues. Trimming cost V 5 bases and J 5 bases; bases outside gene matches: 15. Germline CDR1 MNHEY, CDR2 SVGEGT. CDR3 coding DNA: TGTGCCAGCAGTCCTCCCCCCGCTGCGGGAGACGACGAGCAGTACTTC. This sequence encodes CASSPPPAAGDDEQYF.

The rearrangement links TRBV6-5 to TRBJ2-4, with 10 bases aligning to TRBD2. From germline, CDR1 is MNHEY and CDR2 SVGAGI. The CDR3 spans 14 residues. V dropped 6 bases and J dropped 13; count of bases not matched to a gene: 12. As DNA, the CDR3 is TGTGCCAGCAGCAGAGCCGGGACTAGCGCCAAGCAGTACTTC. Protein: CASSRAGTSAKQYF.

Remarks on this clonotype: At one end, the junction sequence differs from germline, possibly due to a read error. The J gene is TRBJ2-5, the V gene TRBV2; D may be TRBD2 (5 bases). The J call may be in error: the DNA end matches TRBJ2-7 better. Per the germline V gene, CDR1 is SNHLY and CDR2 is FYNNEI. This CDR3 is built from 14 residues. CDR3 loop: CACSAGNTINEQYF. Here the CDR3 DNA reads TGTGCCTGCAGCGCCGGGAATACCATCAACGAGCAGTACTTC.

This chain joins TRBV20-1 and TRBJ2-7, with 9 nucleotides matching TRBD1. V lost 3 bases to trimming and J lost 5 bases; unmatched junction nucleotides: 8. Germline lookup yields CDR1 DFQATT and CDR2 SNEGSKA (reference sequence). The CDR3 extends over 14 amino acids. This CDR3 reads CSASPDRGGDEQYF. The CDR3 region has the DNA TGCAGTGCTAGTCCTGACAGGGGGGGAGACGAGCAGTACTTC.

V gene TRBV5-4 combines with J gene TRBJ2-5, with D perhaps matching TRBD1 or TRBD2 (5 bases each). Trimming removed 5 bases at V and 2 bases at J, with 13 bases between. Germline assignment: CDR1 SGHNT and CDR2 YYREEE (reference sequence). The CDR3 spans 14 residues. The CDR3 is CASRPGTPQETQYF. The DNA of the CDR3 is TGTGCCAGCAGGCCCGGGACCCCTCAAGAGACCCAGTACTTC.

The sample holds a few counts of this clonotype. CDR3 bases: TGTGCCAGCAGTGAATTGGCCGGCCGCCAAGAGACCCAGTACTTC. This gives the protein CASSELAGRQETQYF. J is TRBJ2-5 and V is TRBV25-1; D is undetermined. Germline loops: CDR1 MGHDK, CDR2 SYGVNS. The CDR3 length is 15 residues. V lost 1 base and J 1 base, leaving 10 bases between the germline ends.

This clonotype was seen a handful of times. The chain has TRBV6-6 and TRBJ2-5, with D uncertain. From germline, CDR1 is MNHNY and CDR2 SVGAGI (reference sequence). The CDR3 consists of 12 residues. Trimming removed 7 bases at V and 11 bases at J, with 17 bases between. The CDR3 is CASKQGIGEQYF. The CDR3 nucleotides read TGTGCCAGCAAACAAGGCATCGGTGAGCAGTACTTC.

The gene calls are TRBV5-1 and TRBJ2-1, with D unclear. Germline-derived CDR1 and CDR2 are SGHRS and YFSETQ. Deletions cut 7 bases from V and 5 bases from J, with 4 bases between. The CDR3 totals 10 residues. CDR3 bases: TGCGCCAGCCTAGACAATGAGCAGTTCTTC. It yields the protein CASLDNEQFF.

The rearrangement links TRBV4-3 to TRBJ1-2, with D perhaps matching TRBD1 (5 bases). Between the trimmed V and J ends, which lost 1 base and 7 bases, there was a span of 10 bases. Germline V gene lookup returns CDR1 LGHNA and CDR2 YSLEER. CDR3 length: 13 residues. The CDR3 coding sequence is TGCGCCAGCAGCCAAGGAGTAGGGGTTGGCTACACCTTC. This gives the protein CASSQGVGVGYTF.

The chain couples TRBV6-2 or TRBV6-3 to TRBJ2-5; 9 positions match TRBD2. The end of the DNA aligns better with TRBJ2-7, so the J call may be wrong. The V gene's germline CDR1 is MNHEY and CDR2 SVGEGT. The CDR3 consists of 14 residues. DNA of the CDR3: TGTGCCAGCAAGGCGGCGGGAGGGCCACGCGAGCAGTACTTC. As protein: CASKAAGGPREQYF.

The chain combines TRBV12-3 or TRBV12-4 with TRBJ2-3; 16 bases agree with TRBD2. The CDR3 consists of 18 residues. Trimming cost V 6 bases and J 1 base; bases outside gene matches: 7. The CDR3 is CASSHGTSGRGGTDTQYF. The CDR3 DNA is TGTGCCAGCAGCCACGGGACTAGCGGGAGGGGAGGCACAGATACGCAGTATTTT.

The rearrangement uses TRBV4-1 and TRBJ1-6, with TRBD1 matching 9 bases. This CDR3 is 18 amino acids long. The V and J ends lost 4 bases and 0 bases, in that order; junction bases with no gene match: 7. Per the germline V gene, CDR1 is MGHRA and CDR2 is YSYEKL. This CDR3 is CASSLQDRGSSYNSPLHF. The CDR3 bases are TGCGCCAGCAGCCTCCAGGACAGGGGAAGCTCCTATAATTCACCCCTCCACTTT.

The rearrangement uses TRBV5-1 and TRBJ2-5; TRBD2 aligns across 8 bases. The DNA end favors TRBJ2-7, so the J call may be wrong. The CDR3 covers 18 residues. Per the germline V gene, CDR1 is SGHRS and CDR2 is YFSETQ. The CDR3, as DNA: TGCGCCAGCAGCTTGGCCGGGCGAATAGCGGGACGAGAGGCCGAGCAGTACTTC. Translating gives CASSLAGRIAGREAEQYF.

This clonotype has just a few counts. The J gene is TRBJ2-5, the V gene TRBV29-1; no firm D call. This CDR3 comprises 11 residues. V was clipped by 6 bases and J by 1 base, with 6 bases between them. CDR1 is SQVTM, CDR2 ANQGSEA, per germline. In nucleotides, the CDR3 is TGCAGCGTCGCAATCCAAGAGACCCAGTACTTC. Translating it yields CSVAIQETQYF.